This entry lists 10 T cell receptor beta chains sequenced from one sample in a study of shared clonotypes between healthy human individuals. Profiled with immunoSEQ multiplex PCR; TCRdb holds only in-frame clones, not every one. This table holds approximately 1,500,000 clones, nearly 99% found once. Sequencing was performed on naive CD4+ T cells sorted from blood. Subset meaning: CD45RA+ positively selected. The receptors stem from a man in his thirties or forties in good health.

The chain combines TRBV7-2 with TRBJ2-7; 7 positions match TRBD1. The germline CDR1 and CDR2 sequences are SGHTA and FQGNSA. The CDR3 is made up of 15 amino acids. V lost 5 bases, J lost 2 bases, and 9 bases stayed unmatched. The DNA of the CDR3 is TGTGCCAGCAGCGAAACAGGGGCAAGGGCCTACGAGCAGTACTTC. Translation: CASSETGARAYEQYF.

The rearrangement joins TRBV28 to TRBJ1-1; the D gene is possibly TRBD1 (5 bases). Germline-derived CDR1 and CDR2 are MDHEN and SYDVKM. The CDR3 loop spans 15 amino acids. V shed 1 base and J shed 3 bases, with 12 bases lying between them. CDR3: CASSLFGTSDTEAFF. CDR3 bases: TGTGCCAGCAGTTTATTCGGGACGTCGGACACTGAAGCTTTCTTT. The full variable domain, with the rest looked up from reference TRBV28 and TRBJ1-1, is DVKVTQSSRYLVKRTGEKVFLECVQDMDHENMFWYRQDPGLGLRLIYFSYDVKMKEKGDIPEGYSVSREKKERFSLILESASTNQTSMYLCASSLFGTSDTEAFFGQGTRLTVV.

The chain uses TRBV19 and TRBJ2-1; D gene unclear. CDR3 length: 12 amino acids. V lost 5 bases and J 5 bases, leaving 7 bases between the germline ends. Germline CDR1 LNHDA, CDR2 SQIVND (reference sequence). The CDR3 sequence: CASSGVNNEQFF. The CDR3 DNA is TGTGCCAGTAGTGGGGTCAACAATGAGCAGTTCTTC.

V usage is TRBV28 and J usage is TRBJ1-4, with a tentative D call TRBD1 (6 bases). This CDR3 comprises 15 residues. The germline V gene has CDR1 MDHEN and CDR2 SYDVKM. Trimming cost V 4 bases and J 8 bases, with 17 bases left between them. CDR3 in amino acids: CASSSPPGDGEKLFF. For the CDR3, the DNA is TGTGCCAGCAGTTCCCCGCCAGGGGATGGGGAAAAACTGTTTTTT.

This chain links TRBV7-2 with TRBJ1-1; D unresolved. The V gene's germline CDR1 is SGHTA and CDR2 FQGNSA. V gave up 1 base and J gave up 4 bases, with 7 bases separating them. CDR3 length: 13 amino acids. The CDR3 DNA reads TGTGCCAGCAGCTTAGTTTCCCTCACTGAAGCTTTCTTT. It translates to CASSLVSLTEAFF.

The chain couples TRBV28 to TRBJ2-5; 10 bases are a match to TRBD1. The CDR3 is 15 residues long. CDR1 is MDHEN, CDR2 SYDVKM, per germline. V was clipped by 5 bases and J by 4 bases; unmatched bases: 7. The CDR3 loop is CASSVRQGARETQYF. The CDR3 nucleotides are TGTGCCAGCAGTGTCCGACAGGGGGCAAGAGAGACCCAGTACTTC.

The chain joins TRBV5-1 to TRBJ2-3; D is unclear. Looked up from germline, CDR1 is SGHRS and CDR2 is YFSETQ. The length of the CDR3 is 17 residues. V lost 4 bases and J 2 bases, leaving 20 bases between the germline ends. The CDR3 protein is CASSTSSAATITDTQYF. CDR3 nucleotides: TGCGCCAGCAGCACCTCCTCCGCGGCCACTATCACAGATACGCAGTATTTT.

The chain employs TRBV25-1 and TRBJ2-3, with TRBD2 identical over 9 bases. J lost 7 bases, V lost 1 base, and 9 bases had no gene match. This CDR3 spans 16 amino acids. CDR1 MGHDK and CDR2 SYGVNS come from the germline V gene. The CDR3 region has the DNA TGTGCCAGCAGTGAATTCGGTAGCGGGAGAAGAAATACGCAGTATTTT. It yields the protein CASSEFGSGRRNTQYF.

The genes are TRBV5-6 and TRBJ1-5; D call uncertain. The V end was cut by 2 bases, the J end by 2 bases, with 5 bases between. The CDR3 is 13 residues long. In germline, CDR1 is SGHDT, CDR2 YYEEEE. The CDR3 sequence: CASSLQRNQPQHF. CDR3 in DNA: TGTGCCAGCAGCTTACAACGCAATCAGCCCCAGCATTTT.

V and J are TRBV25-1 and TRBJ2-3; 12 bases are shared with TRBD2. From germline, CDR1 is MGHDK and CDR2 SYGVNS. CDR3 length equals 16 residues. V lost 2 bases, J lost 6 bases, and 6 bases stayed unmatched. The CDR3: CASSERLAGVRDTQYF. DNA for the CDR3: TGTGCCAGCAGTGAAAGACTAGCGGGAGTACGCGATACGCAGTATTTT.